This entry is about one T cell receptor (beta chain). Its antigen is not identified. This sample was included in a study of CD8 T cells in ankylosing spondylitis. Study-wide results and caveats: Reportedly, disease-linked clones are significantly enriched in ankylosing spondylitis patients' matched synovial fluid. A TCR beta motif of about eight highly homologous variants appeared characteristic of ankylosing spondylitis blood.

In making TCR beta libraries, quantitative 5'-RACE with molecular barcodes was used. From the 5' RACE reads, TCRdb called clonotypes with MiXCR, one entry per CDR3 protein. This table has roughly 250,000 distinct CDR3 sequences, about 11% appearing once. Between the trimmed V and J ends, which lost 4 bases and 6 bases, there was a span of 7 bases. Germline CDR1 and CDR2: SGHVS and FNYEAQ. The CDR3 is 11 residues long. This TCR was recovered from a male donor with ankylosing spondylitis or in good health (not recorded which). V is TRBV7-6 and J is TRBJ2-7; maybe TRBD2 (5 bases). Sequencing used blood, either unsorted or a sorted T cell fraction (not recorded which). The CDR3 DNA reads as TGTGCCAGCAGCTCCGGGGTCGAGCAGTACTTC. Translating gives CASSSGVEQYF.